This paragraph reports one TCR beta chain. The antigen is unknown. What was sequenced were expressed TCRB transcripts, since all of the isolated RNA had been reverse transcribed. Some clones are missing from TCRdb's copy, which holds only in-frame ones; the method was immunoSEQ multiplex PCR. The top ten clones hold about 0.016% of a sample with a few hundred thousand clones, more than 13% of them seen once. These data are taken from a study of beta chain features in type 1 diabetes. General study points: For Type 1 diabetes patients, all four CD4+ subsets carried TCRB CDR3s that were moderately but significantly shorter.

Post-sort purity exceeded 95% for all sorted populations. Trimming shortened V by 1 base and J by 4 bases, and 8 bases separated the two germline ends. The CDR3 totals 13 residues. Germline V gene sequence: CDR1 SGDLS, CDR2 YYNGEE. This TCR was recovered from a man aged 25-40 years with type 1 diabetes. The J gene is TRBJ1-1, the V gene TRBV9, with D possibly being TRBD1 (6 bases). Material for sequencing was naive CD4+ T cells from blood. CDR3 region: CASSVTGSTEAFF. Here the CDR3 DNA reads TGTGCCAGCAGCGTAACAGGGAGCACTGAAGCTTTCTTT.